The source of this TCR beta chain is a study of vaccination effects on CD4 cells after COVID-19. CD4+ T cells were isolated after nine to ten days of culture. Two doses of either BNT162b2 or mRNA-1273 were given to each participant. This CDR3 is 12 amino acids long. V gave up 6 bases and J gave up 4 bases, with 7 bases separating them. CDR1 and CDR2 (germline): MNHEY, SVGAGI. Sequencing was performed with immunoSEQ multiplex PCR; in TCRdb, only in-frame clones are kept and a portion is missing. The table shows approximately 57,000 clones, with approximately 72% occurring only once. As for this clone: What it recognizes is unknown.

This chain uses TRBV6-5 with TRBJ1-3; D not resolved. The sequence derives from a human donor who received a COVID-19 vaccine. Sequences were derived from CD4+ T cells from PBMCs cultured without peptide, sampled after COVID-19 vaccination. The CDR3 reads CASRTDGNTIYF. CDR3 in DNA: TGTGCCAGCAGGACGGACGGAAACACCATATATTTT.